Detailed here is one T cell receptor beta chain. The sample originates from a study of blood T cell repertoires in COVID-19. Study processing details: How many nucleated cells were present was estimated from reference gene primer amplification. Assay used: immunoSEQ multiplex PCR; TCRdb lists only in-frame clones, some missing. For V, J and clone size, that table is used; D and trimming come from the DNA. The sample includes roughly 300,000 clones, roughly 90% of them seen just once. The CDR3 has 16 residues. The ends lost 4 bases at V and 7 bases at J; junction bases unmatched: 10. Germline V lookup: CDR1 ENHRY, CDR2 SYGVKD.

This TCR derives from a woman aged 30 to 39 who had recovered from COVID-19. J is TRBJ2-1 and V is TRBV10-3, with TRBD1 matching 10 bases. Source material: PBMCs or T cells enriched from blood (not recorded which). The CDR3, as DNA: TGTGCCATCAGTGCCGTAGACAGGGGGCGAGGTAATGAGCAGTTCTTC. Protein product: CAISAVDRGRGNEQFF.